A selection of T cell receptor beta chains follows, all from one sample in a study of blood T cell repertoires in COVID-19. Some clones are missing from TCRdb's copy, which holds only in-frame ones; the method was immunoSEQ multiplex PCR. Of 110,000 or so clones in the sample, about three quarters were seen once. Sample: peripheral blood. The origin of the receptors is a man in his 70s with acute or convalescent COVID-19. The CDR3 runs from the conserved cysteine through the conserved F or W. A D gene is named only where the DNA matches it firmly. The size entry is marked missing in some rows and otherwise reads once, few, many or a size class.

CDR3 protein: CATSDLSEGQPQHF
CDR3 DNA: TGTGCCACCAGTGATTTGAGTGAGGGTCAGCCCCAGCATTTT
J gene: TRBJ1-5
D gene: .
V gene: TRBV24-1
clone size: .

CDR3 protein: CASSLATQAQAYEQYF
CDR3 DNA: TGCGCCAGCAGCTTGGCCACACAGGCGCAGGCCTACGAGCAGTACTTC
J gene: TRBJ2-7
D gene: .
V gene: TRBV5-1
clone size: .

CDR3 protein: CASSLETGAEAFF
CDR3 DNA: TGTGCCAGCAGCTTAGAAACCGGGGCTGAAGCTTTCTTT
J gene: TRBJ1-1
D gene: .
V gene: TRBV11-3
clone size: .

CDR3 protein: CASSQEGTGESPLHF
CDR3 DNA: TGCGCCAGCAGCCAAGAGGGGACAGGCGAGTCACCCCTCCACTTT
J gene: TRBJ1-6
D gene: TRBD1
V gene: TRBV4-1
clone size: medium-sized

CDR3 protein: CASSQEGGRSALPYEQYF
CDR3 DNA: TGTGCCAGCAGCCAAGAGGGGGGGAGATCAGCGCTTCCCTACGAGCAGTACTTC
J gene: TRBJ2-7
D gene: TRBD2
V gene: TRBV3-1/TRBV3-2
clone size: .

CDR3 protein: CASSFSGGFYNEQFF
CDR3 DNA: TGTGCCAGCAGCTTTAGCGGGGGCTTTTACAATGAGCAGTTCTTC
J gene: TRBJ2-1
D gene: TRBD2
V gene: TRBV7-2
clone size: .

CDR3 protein: CASSQARQVGYEQYF
CDR3 DNA: TGCGCCAGCAGCCAAGCGAGACAGGTTGGCTACGAGCAGTACTTC
J gene: TRBJ2-7
D gene: .
V gene: TRBV4-3
clone size: once

CDR3 protein: CASSSRTQNTEAFF
CDR3 DNA: TGTGCCAGCAGCTCACGGACACAGAACACTGAAGCTTTCTTT
J gene: TRBJ1-1
D gene: .
V gene: TRBV7-2
clone size: few

CDR3 protein: CASSVGQGAENEQFF
CDR3 DNA: TGCGCCAGCAGCGTCGGACAGGGGGCAGAAAATGAGCAGTTCTTC
J gene: TRBJ2-1
D gene: TRBD1
V gene: TRBV5-1
clone size: .

CDR3 protein: CASSWAGGRQPQHF
CDR3 DNA: TGTGCCAGCAGTTGGGCAGGGGGTCGCCAGCCCCAGCATTTT
J gene: TRBJ1-5
D gene: TRBD1
V gene: TRBV6-2/TRBV6-3
clone size: .

CDR3 protein: CSVRQGAVYNEQFF
CDR3 DNA: TGCAGCGTTCGACAGGGGGCTGTCTACAATGAGCAGTTCTTC
J gene: TRBJ2-1
D gene: TRBD1
V gene: TRBV29-1
clone size: .

CDR3 protein: CASSLGHINQPQHF
CDR3 DNA: TGTGCCAGCAGCTTGGGGCATATCAATCAGCCCCAGCATTTT
J gene: TRBJ1-5
D gene: .
V gene: TRBV5-6
clone size: once

CDR3 protein: CASSGDFNYGYTF
CDR3 DNA: TGTGCCAGCAGCGGGGACTTCAACTATGGCTACACCTTC
J gene: TRBJ1-2
D gene: .
V gene: TRBV7-9
clone size: .

CDR3 protein: CATSTPATGAYEQYF
CDR3 DNA: TGTGCCACCAGCACCCCCGCGACGGGGGCCTACGAGCAGTACTTC
J gene: TRBJ2-7
D gene: .
V gene: TRBV15
clone size: once

CDR3 protein: CATSDSGQAAETQYF
CDR3 DNA: TGTGCCACCAGTGATTCCGGACAGGCAGCTGAGACCCAGTACTTC
J gene: TRBJ2-5
D gene: TRBD1
V gene: TRBV24-1
clone size: few

CDR3 protein: CAIPDRGPPDTQYF
CDR3 DNA: TGTGCCATTCCGGACAGGGGGCCCCCAGATACGCAGTATTTT
J gene: TRBJ2-3
D gene: TRBD1
V gene: TRBV7-9
clone size: .

CDR3 protein: CSAGDTGELFF
CDR3 DNA: TGCAGTGCCGGGGACACCGGGGAGCTGTTTTTT
J gene: TRBJ2-2
D gene: .
V gene: TRBV20-1
clone size: few

CDR3 protein: CATSRGQGWETQYF
CDR3 DNA: TGTGCCACCAGCAGAGGACAGGGATGGGAGACCCAGTACTTC
J gene: TRBJ2-5
D gene: TRBD1
V gene: TRBV15
clone size: .

CDR3 protein: CASSPTGAANYGYTF
CDR3 DNA: TGTGCCAGTAGTCCGACAGGGGCAGCTAACTATGGCTACACCTTC
J gene: TRBJ1-2
D gene: TRBD1
V gene: TRBV19
clone size: .

CDR3 protein: CASIRGIEAFF
CDR3 DNA: TGTGCCAGTATTCGAGGGATTGAAGCTTTCTTT
J gene: TRBJ1-1
D gene: .
V gene: TRBV19
clone size: .

CDR3 protein: CASSQSAIPSGNTIYF
CDR3 DNA: TGCGCCAGCAGCCAATCTGCGATTCCCTCTGGAAACACCATATATTTT
J gene: TRBJ1-3
D gene: .
V gene: TRBV4-3
clone size: once

CDR3 protein: CASSPRTGDSNQPQHF
CDR3 DNA: TGTGCCAGCAGCCCACGGACAGGGGATAGCAATCAGCCCCAGCATTTT
J gene: TRBJ1-5
D gene: TRBD1
V gene: TRBV7-2
clone size: .

CDR3 protein: CASSSPDRGGEQYF
CDR3 DNA: TGTGCCAGCAGTTCGCCAGACAGGGGTGGCGAGCAGTACTTC
J gene: TRBJ2-7
D gene: TRBD1
V gene: TRBV28
clone size: few

CDR3 protein: CASSLGSDRGVRGYTF
CDR3 DNA: TGTGCCAGCAGCTTAGGGTCGGACAGGGGCGTCCGTGGCTACACCTTC
J gene: TRBJ1-2
D gene: TRBD1
V gene: TRBV7-2
clone size: .

CDR3 protein: CASSADRGGDTIYF
CDR3 DNA: TGTGCCAGCAGTGCGGACAGGGGTGGAGACACCATATATTTT
J gene: TRBJ1-3
D gene: TRBD1
V gene: TRBV2
clone size: .

CDR3 protein: CASRRTGYEQFF
CDR3 DNA: TGTGCCAGCAGACGGACTGGCTATGAGCAGTTCTTC
J gene: TRBJ2-1
D gene: .
V gene: TRBV28
clone size: .

CDR3 protein: CASSQGLAGGFYEQYF
CDR3 DNA: TGTGCCAGCAGCCAGGGACTAGCGGGAGGGTTCTACGAGCAGTACTTC
J gene: TRBJ2-7
D gene: TRBD2
V gene: TRBV7-2
clone size: .

CDR3 protein: CASSFAGVNTEAFF
CDR3 DNA: TGCGCCAGCAGCTTCGCAGGGGTGAACACTGAAGCTTTCTTT
J gene: TRBJ1-1
D gene: .
V gene: TRBV5-1
clone size: once

CDR3 protein: CSVDSRFNYGYTF
CDR3 DNA: TGCAGCGTTGATTCCAGGTTTAACTATGGCTACACCTTC
J gene: TRBJ1-2
D gene: .
V gene: TRBV29-1
clone size: few

CDR3 protein: CASRGAGTGRTGELFF
CDR3 DNA: TGTGCCAGCAGGGGCGCCGGGACAGGGAGAACCGGGGAGCTGTTTTTT
J gene: TRBJ2-2
D gene: TRBD1
V gene: TRBV7-3
clone size: .

CDR3 protein: CASRPPGQGETQYF
CDR3 DNA: TGTGCCAGCAGACCACCGGGACAGGGAGAGACCCAGTACTTC
J gene: TRBJ2-5
D gene: TRBD1
V gene: TRBV7-2
clone size: .

CDR3 protein: CASSEERGNTGELFF
CDR3 DNA: TGTGCCAGCAGTGAAGAGCGGGGGAACACCGGGGAGCTGTTTTTT
J gene: TRBJ2-2
D gene: TRBD2
V gene: TRBV2
clone size: few

CDR3 protein: CASSPDGHNEKLFF
CDR3 DNA: TGTGCCAGCTCACCCGACGGACATAATGAAAAACTGTTTTTT
J gene: TRBJ1-4
D gene: .
V gene: TRBV18
clone size: .

CDR3 protein: CASRGGDTTYGELFF
CDR3 DNA: TGTGCCAGCAGAGGGGGGGACACAACCTACGGGGAGCTGTTTTTT
J gene: TRBJ2-2
D gene: .
V gene: TRBV2
clone size: .

CDR3 protein: CASSLLRFGTRGEKLFF
CDR3 DNA: TGTGCCAGCAGTTTATTGAGGTTCGGTACGAGAGGAGAAAAACTGTTTTTT
J gene: TRBJ1-4
D gene: .
V gene: TRBV27
clone size: .

CDR3 protein: CASSPRVSEAEAFF
CDR3 DNA: TGTGCCAGCAGTCCCCGGGTGTCAGAGGCTGAAGCTTTCTTT
J gene: TRBJ1-1
D gene: .
V gene: TRBV2
clone size: .

CDR3 protein: CASSRDRGSFVGISYEQYF
CDR3 DNA: TGTGCCAGCAGCCGGGACAGGGGATCCTTTGTCGGGATTTCCTACGAGCAGTACTTC
J gene: TRBJ2-7
D gene: TRBD1
V gene: TRBV5-5
clone size: .

CDR3 protein: CASRVSGIRDEQYF
CDR3 DNA: TGTGCCAGCAGGGTTAGCGGGATCAGGGACGAGCAGTACTTC
J gene: TRBJ2-7
D gene: TRBD2
V gene: TRBV28
clone size: .

CDR3 protein: CASSFPERTDTQYF
CDR3 DNA: TGTGCCAGCAGTTTTCCCGAGCGGACAGATACGCAGTATTTT
J gene: TRBJ2-3
D gene: .
V gene: TRBV27
clone size: .

CDR3 protein: CASSLGLAGGYEQYF
CDR3 DNA: TGTGCCAGCAGTCTAGGACTAGCGGGGGGCTACGAGCAGTACTTC
J gene: TRBJ2-7
D gene: TRBD2
V gene: TRBV7-8
clone size: .

CDR3 protein: CASSRGQESSYEQYF
CDR3 DNA: TGCGCCAGCAGCCGAGGACAGGAGAGCTCCTACGAGCAGTACTTC
J gene: TRBJ2-7
D gene: TRBD1
V gene: TRBV5-1
clone size: .

CDR3 protein: CASSLAGTSGANEQFF
CDR3 DNA: TGCGCCAGCAGCTTGGCCGGGACTAGCGGGGCCAATGAGCAGTTCTTC
J gene: TRBJ2-1
D gene: TRBD2
V gene: TRBV5-1
clone size: .

CDR3 protein: CASSPGGTGLNTEAFF
CDR3 DNA: TGTGCCAGCTCACCAGGGGGGACAGGACTGAACACTGAAGCTTTCTTT
J gene: TRBJ1-1
D gene: TRBD1
V gene: TRBV18
clone size: .

CDR3 protein: CASNREGLYNEQFF
CDR3 DNA: TGTGCCAGCAACCGGGAGGGGCTCTACAATGAGCAGTTCTTC
J gene: TRBJ2-1
D gene: TRBD2
V gene: TRBV7-9
clone size: .

CDR3 protein: CASSLGEAPGNQPQHF
CDR3 DNA: TGCGCCAGCAGCTTGGGGGAGGCGCCAGGCAATCAGCCCCAGCATTTT
J gene: TRBJ1-5
D gene: .
V gene: TRBV5-1
clone size: few

CDR3 protein: CASSPQRSSGLETDTQYF
CDR3 DNA: TGTGCCAGCAGCCCCCAGCGGTCTAGCGGCCTCGAAACAGATACGCAGTATTTT
J gene: TRBJ2-3
D gene: TRBD2
V gene: TRBV6-2/TRBV6-3
clone size: .

CDR3 protein: CASSPGTSGRNEQYF
CDR3 DNA: TGTGCCAGTAGTCCCGGGACTAGCGGGAGGAACGAGCAGTACTTC
J gene: TRBJ2-7
D gene: TRBD2
V gene: TRBV19
clone size: .

CDR3 protein: CASSQVSSPRAGELFF
CDR3 DNA: TGTGCCAGCAGCCAAGTCAGCAGTCCCAGGGCCGGGGAGCTGTTTTTT
J gene: TRBJ2-2
D gene: .
V gene: TRBV4-2
clone size: .

CDR3 protein: CATSDAVIGTSGSSETQYF
CDR3 DNA: TGTGCCACCAGTGACGCTGTGATTGGGACTAGCGGGAGTTCGGAGACCCAGTACTTC
J gene: TRBJ2-5
D gene: TRBD2
V gene: TRBV24-1
clone size: few

CDR3 protein: CASSLGQGALGTEAFF
CDR3 DNA: TGTGCCAGCAGCTTAGGACAGGGGGCTCTTGGCACTGAAGCTTTCTTT
J gene: TRBJ1-1
D gene: TRBD1
V gene: TRBV11-2
clone size: .

CDR3 protein: CASSVSSSGGVETQYF
CDR3 DNA: TGTGCCAGCAGCGTATCTTCAAGCGGGGGGGTGGAGACCCAGTACTTC
J gene: TRBJ2-5
D gene: TRBD2
V gene: TRBV9
clone size: .